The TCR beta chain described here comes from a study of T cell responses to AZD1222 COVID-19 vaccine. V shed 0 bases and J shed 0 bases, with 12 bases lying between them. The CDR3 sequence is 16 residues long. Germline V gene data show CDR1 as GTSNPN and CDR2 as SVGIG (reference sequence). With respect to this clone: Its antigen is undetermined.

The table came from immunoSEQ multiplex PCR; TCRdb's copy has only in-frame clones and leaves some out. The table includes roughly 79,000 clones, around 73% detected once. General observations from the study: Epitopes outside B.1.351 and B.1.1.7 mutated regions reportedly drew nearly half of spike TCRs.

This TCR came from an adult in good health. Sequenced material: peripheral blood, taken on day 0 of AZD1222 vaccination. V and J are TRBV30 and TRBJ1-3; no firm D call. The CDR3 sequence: CAWSVPRSSSGNTIYF. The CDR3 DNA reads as TGTGCCTGGAGTGTACCCCGCTCCAGCTCTGGAAACACCATATATTTT. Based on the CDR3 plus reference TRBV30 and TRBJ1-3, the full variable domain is SQTIHQWPATLVQPVGSPLSLECTVEGTSNPNLYWYRQAAGRGLQLLFYSVGIGQISSEVPQNLSASRPQDRQFILSSKKLLLSDSGFYLCAWSVPRSSSGNTIYFGEGSWLTVV.